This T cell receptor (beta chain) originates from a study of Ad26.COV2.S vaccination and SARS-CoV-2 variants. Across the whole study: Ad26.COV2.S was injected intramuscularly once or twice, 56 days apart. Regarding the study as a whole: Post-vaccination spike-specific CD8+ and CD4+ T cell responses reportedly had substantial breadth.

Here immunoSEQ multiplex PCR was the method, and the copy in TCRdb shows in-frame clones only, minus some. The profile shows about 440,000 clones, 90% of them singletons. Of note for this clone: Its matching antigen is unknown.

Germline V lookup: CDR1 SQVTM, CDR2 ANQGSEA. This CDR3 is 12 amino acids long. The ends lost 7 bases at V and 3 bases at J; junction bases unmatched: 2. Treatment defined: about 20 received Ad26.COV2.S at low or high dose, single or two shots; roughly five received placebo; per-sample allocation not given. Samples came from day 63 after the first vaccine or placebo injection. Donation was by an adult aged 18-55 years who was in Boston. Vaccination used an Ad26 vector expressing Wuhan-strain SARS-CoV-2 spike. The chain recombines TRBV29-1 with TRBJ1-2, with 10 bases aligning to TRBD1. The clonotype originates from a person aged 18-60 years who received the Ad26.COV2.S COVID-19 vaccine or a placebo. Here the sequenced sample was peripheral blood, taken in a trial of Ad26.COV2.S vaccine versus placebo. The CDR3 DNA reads TGCAGCGCCGGGACAGGGGACTATGGCTACACCTTC. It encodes CSAGTGDYGYTF.